This TCR beta chain stems from a study of OX40 agonist ivuxolimab in advanced cancers. Assay used: immunoSEQ multiplex PCR; TCRdb lists only in-frame clones, some missing. There are over 40,000 clones in the sample; around 85% occur only once, and more than 13% lies in the top ten. Of note for this clone: Its antigen is unknown.

Regarding the study as a whole: Still undetermined is the antigen specificity of the expanded peripheral T cells. Low normalized T-cell clonal expansion was also seen in some nonresponders.

Germline V lookup: CDR1 SGHVS, CDR2 FNYEAQ. The length of the CDR3 is 15 residues. J lost 5 bases, V lost 2 bases, and 6 bases had no gene match. Sequenced here: CD4+ or CD8+ T cells sorted from blood, sampled in a trial of the OX40 agonist ivuxolimab. The gene calls are TRBV7-6 and TRBJ2-5, with 9 bases aligning to TRBD2. The sequence was collected from an adult with an advanced solid tumor such as melanoma, head and neck, liver or kidney cancer. CDR3 nucleotides: TGTGCCAGCAGCTTAAAAGCGGGAGGAGGCGAGACCCAGTACTTC. Encoded protein: CASSLKAGGGETQYF. Full variable domain (missing parts from reference TRBV7-6 and TRBJ2-5): GAGVSQSPRYKVTKRGQDVALRCDPISGHVSLYWYRQALGQGPEFLTYFNYEAQQDKSGLPNDRFSAERPEGSISTLTIQRTEQRDSAMYRCASSLKAGGGETQYFGPGTRLLVL.